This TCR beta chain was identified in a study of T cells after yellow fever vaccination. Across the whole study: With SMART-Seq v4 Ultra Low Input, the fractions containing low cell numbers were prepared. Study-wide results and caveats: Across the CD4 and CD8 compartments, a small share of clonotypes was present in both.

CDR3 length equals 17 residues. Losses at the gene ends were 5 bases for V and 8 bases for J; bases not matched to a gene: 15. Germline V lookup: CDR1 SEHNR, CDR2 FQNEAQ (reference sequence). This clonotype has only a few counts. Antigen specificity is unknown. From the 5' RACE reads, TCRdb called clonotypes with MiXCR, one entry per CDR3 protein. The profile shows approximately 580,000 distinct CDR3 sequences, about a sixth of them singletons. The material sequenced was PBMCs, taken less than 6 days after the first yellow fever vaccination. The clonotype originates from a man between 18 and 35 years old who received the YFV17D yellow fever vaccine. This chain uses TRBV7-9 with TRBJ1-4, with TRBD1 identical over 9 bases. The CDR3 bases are TGTGCCAGCAGCCCCGGGACAGGGAGGGCCCCGGAGGAAAAACTGTTTTTT. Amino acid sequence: CASSPGTGRAPEEKLFF.